The source of this T cell receptor beta chain is a study of blood T cell repertoires in COVID-19. Across the whole study: In each case, the material was cDNA or gDNA derived from T cells, B-cell-depleted T cells, or PBMCs.

Seattle's cohort entered during active infection and was followed longitudinally. The trim removed 0 bases at V and 5 bases at J, leaving 8 bases unmatched. This CDR3 has 16 residues. The germline V gene encodes CDR1 MNHNY and CDR2 SVGAGI (reference sequence). Authors' data handling: Reference gene primer amplification in the assay estimated nucleated cell counts. Measured with immunoSEQ multiplex PCR; TCRdb has only the in-frame clones, and not every one. Clone size and V and J calls were adopted from that table, with D and trimming inferred from the DNA. Counted here are about 370,000 clones, roughly 90% occurring once; the ten biggest clones make up about 3%.

The rearrangement uses TRBV6-6 and TRBJ2-5; TRBD2 aligns across 8 bases. Sequencing was done on a sample of peripheral blood. The source of this sequence is a woman in her 30s with COVID-19, enrolled during active disease. CDR3 nucleotide sequence: TGTGCCAGCAGTTACTCATCGGGGGGGCCTTTTGAGACCCAGTACTTC. Its translation is CASSYSSGGPFETQYF.